Below are 5 T cell receptor beta chains sequenced from a single sample in a study of CD8+ T cells in alopecia areata. RNA extraction was followed by reverse transcription into cDNA, which acted as the sequencing template. Data came from immunoSEQ multiplex PCR; TCRdb stores just in-frame clones and leaves some out. Of about 180,000 clones listed, around half were seen once; the top ten hold roughly a tenth. The sample's treatment: oral pan-JAK inhibitor, 5-10 mg twice daily. Specimen: CD8+ T cells sorted from blood, collected at week 24, from a patient treated with tofacitinib. These receptors were collected from a human donor with alopecia areata.

V gene TRBV7-9 combines with J gene TRBJ1-1, with D maybe TRBD1 (5 bases). Germline V lookup: CDR1 SEHNR, CDR2 FQNEAQ (reference sequence). Trimming cost V 5 bases and J 5 bases, with 12 bases left between them. The CDR3 totals 13 residues. This CDR3 reads CASSHQGMTEAFF. CDR3 nucleotides: TGTGCCAGCAGCCATCAGGGTATGACTGAAGCTTTCTTT.

The chain recombines TRBV19 with TRBJ1-2; no clear D gene. Germline values: CDR1 LNHDA, CDR2 SQIVND (reference sequence). V gave up 2 bases and J gave up 4 bases, with 11 bases separating them. This CDR3 comprises 14 residues. The CDR3 here is CASSIIDGAYGYTF. The CDR3 DNA sequence: TGTGCCAGTAGTATAATCGACGGAGCCTATGGCTACACCTTC.

This sequence joins TRBV29-1 and TRBJ1-1, with D hard to call. V shed 4 bases and J shed 0 bases, with 6 bases lying between them. This CDR3 spans 12 amino acids. Germline loops: CDR1 SQVTM, CDR2 ANQGSEA. This CDR3 is CSVVQMNTEAFF. The CDR3 DNA reads as TGCAGCGTTGTTCAGATGAACACTGAAGCTTTCTTT.

This chain joins TRBV28 and TRBJ1-5; TRBD1 agrees at 9 bases. Germline trimming cut 5 bases from V and 6 bases from J; bases unmatched to any gene: 5. Per germline, CDR1 MDHEN and CDR2 SYDVKM. This CDR3 is 14 amino acids long. The chain's CDR3 is CASSGDREGQPQHF. DNA for the CDR3: TGTGCCAGCAGTGGGGACAGGGAAGGTCAGCCCCAGCATTTT.

The rearrangement links TRBV5-1 to TRBJ2-7; 7 nucleotides agree with TRBD1. From germline, CDR1 is SGHRS and CDR2 YFSETQ. The J segment lost 6 bases and the V segment lost 5 bases, leaving 14 bases of the junction unmatched. This CDR3 is 15 amino acids long. The CDR3 sequence: CASSYDDRAKVEQYF. The CDR3 DNA sequence: TGCGCCAGCAGTTACGATGACAGGGCAAAGGTCGAGCAGTACTTC.